This record concerns one T cell receptor beta chain sequence. This entry comes from a study of control samples from healthy donors and cancer patients. The germline gives CDR1 SQVTM, CDR2 ANQGSEA. This CDR3 is built from 12 residues. The germline V and J ends were trimmed by 7 bases and 8 bases, with 14 bases remaining between them. Repertoires were generated with immunoSEQ multiplex PCR, while TCRdb's copy carries only in-frame clones and drops some. This sample has about 85,000 clones, with approximately 88% found just once. Sequencing used blood. The clonotype was recovered from a woman aged 55 to 70 in good health. The chain has TRBV29-1 and TRBJ1-4; no clear D gene. The CDR3 bases are TGCAGCGGGGGATGGGTAGGGGAAAAACTGTTTTTT. Protein: CSGGWVGEKLFF.